This TCR beta chain was recovered during a study of T cell repertoires in cytomegalovirus infection. The length of the CDR3 is 14 residues. Germline assignment: CDR1 SQVTM and CDR2 ANQGSEA. This clonotype was picked up many times. One junction end disagrees with the germline gene, perhaps due to a read error. One entry per CDR3 protein, called by TCRdb with MiXCR from the reads. The sample has approximately 130,000 distinct CDR3 sequences, more than 7% seen once; the top ten hold around 10%. Source material: PBMCs. V is TRBV29-1 and J is TRBJ2-7, with D unclear. The sequence came from a human donor in good health (CMV status not recorded). Some clones in this sample may be carry-over from other donors' samples. CDR3 sequence reads: CSVEDPVTPYEQYF. In nucleotides, the CDR3 is TGCAGCGTTGAAGACCCGGTTACTCCCTATGAGCAGTACTTC.